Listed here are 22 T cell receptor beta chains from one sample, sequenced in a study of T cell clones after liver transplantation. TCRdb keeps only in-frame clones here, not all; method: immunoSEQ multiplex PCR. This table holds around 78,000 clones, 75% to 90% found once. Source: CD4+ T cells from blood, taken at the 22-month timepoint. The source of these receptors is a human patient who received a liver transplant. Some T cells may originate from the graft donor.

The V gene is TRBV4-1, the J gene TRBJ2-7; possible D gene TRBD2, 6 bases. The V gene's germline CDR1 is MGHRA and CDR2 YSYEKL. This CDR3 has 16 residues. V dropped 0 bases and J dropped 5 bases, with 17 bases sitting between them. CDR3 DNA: TGCGCCAGCAGCCAAGAGGGGGGACCCCCGCGAGACGAGCAGTACTTC. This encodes CASSQEGGPPRDEQYF.

The CDR3 DNA reads TGCGCCAGCAGCTTGCGACTAGCGGGAGGGGGGTCCTACAATGAGCAGTTCTTC. Translating it yields CASSLRLAGGGSYNEQFF. The rearrangement uses TRBV5-1 and TRBJ2-1; 14 positions agree with TRBD2. CDR1 and CDR2 from the germline V gene are SGHRS and YFSETQ. The CDR3 has 18 amino acids. The J segment lost 1 base and the V segment lost 1 base, leaving 4 bases of the junction unmatched. Together with reference TRBV5-1 and TRBJ2-1, the CDR3 gives the full variable domain: KAGVTQTPRYLIKTRGQQVTLSCSPISGHRSVSWYQQTPGQGLQFLFEYFSETQRNKGNFPGRFSGRQFSNSRSEMNVSTLELGDSALYLCASSLRLAGGGSYNEQFFGPGTRLTVL.

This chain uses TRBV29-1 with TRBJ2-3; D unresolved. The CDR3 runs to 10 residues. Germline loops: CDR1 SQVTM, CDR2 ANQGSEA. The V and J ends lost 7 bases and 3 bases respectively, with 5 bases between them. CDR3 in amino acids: CSARTDTQYF. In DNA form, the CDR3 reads TGCAGCGCCCGAACAGATACGCAGTATTTT.

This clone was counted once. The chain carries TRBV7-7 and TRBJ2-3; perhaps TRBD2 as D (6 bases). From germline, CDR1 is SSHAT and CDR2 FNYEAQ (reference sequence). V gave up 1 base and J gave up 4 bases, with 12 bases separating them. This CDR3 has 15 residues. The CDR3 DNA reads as TGTGCCAGCAGCTTAGGTGGGACTCCCGCAGATACGCAGTATTTT. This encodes CASSLGGTPADTQYF.

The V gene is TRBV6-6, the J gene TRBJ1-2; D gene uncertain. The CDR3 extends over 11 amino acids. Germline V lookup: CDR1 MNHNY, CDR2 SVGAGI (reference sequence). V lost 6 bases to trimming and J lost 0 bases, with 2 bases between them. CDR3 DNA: TGTGCCAGCAGCTCTAACTATGGCTACACCTTC. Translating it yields CASSSNYGYTF.

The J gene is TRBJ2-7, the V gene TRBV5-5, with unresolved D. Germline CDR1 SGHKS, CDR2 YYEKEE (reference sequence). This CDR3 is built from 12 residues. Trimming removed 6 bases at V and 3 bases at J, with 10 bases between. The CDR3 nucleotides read TGTGCCAGCAACCGGGTTTTCTACGAGCAGTACTTC. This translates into CASNRVFYEQYF.

In DNA form, the CDR3 reads TGCGCCAGCAGCTCGGGAGGACTAGCGGGGTCGTACAATGAGCAGTTCTTC. Translation gives CASSSGGLAGSYNEQFF. The rearrangement joins TRBV5-1 to TRBJ2-1; 12 bases line up with TRBD2. This CDR3 has 17 amino acids. The germline V gene encodes CDR1 SGHRS and CDR2 YFSETQ. Trimming at V came to 3 bases and at J to 4 bases, leaving 8 bases not matched to a gene.

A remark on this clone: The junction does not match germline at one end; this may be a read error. CDR3 in DNA: TGTGCCAGCAGCAAAGAGGAACACACTGAAGCTTTCTTT. Amino acids: CASSKEEHTEAFF. The V call is TRBV14, the J call TRBJ1-1; D not certain. The germline CDR1 and CDR2 sequences are SGHDN and FVKESK. The CDR3 runs 13 residues.

CDR3 sequence reads: CASSFSTGSQGSGYTF. In nucleotides, the CDR3 is TGTGCCAGCAGTTTTAGTACCGGGAGCCAGGGGTCTGGCTACACCTTC. V is TRBV13 and J is TRBJ1-2; D perhaps matches TRBD1 (6 bases). Per the germline V gene, CDR1 is PRHDT and CDR2 is FYEKMQ (reference sequence). This CDR3 region has 16 residues. Trimming removed 6 bases from V and 7 bases from J, with 24 bases in between.

The CDR3 bases are TGTGCCAGCAGCTTGGTTGATCGTTACGAGCAGTACTTC. This encodes CASSLVDRYEQYF. The chain is built from TRBV5-5 and TRBJ2-7; D gene uncertain. CDR1 SGHKS and CDR2 YYEKEE come from the germline V gene (reference sequence). This CDR3 has 13 amino acids. Between the trimmed V and J ends, which lost 0 bases and 4 bases, there was a span of 8 bases.

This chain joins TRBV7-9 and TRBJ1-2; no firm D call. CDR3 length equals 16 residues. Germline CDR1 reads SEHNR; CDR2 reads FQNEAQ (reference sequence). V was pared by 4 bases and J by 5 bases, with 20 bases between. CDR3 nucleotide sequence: TGTGCCAGCAGCTCAGGACTCAGCCTTGGGTTGTATGGCTACACCTTC. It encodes CASSSGLSLGLYGYTF. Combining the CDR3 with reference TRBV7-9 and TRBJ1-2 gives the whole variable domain DTGVSQNPRHKITKRGQNVTFRCDPISEHNRLYWYRQTLGQGPEFLTYFQNEAQLEKSRLLSDRFSAERPKGSFSTLEIQRTEQGDSAMYLCASSSGLSLGLYGYTFGSGTRLTVV.

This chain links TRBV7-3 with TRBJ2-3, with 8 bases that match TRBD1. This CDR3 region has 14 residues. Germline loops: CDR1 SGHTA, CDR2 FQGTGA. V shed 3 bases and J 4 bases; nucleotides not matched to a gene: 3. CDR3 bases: TGTGCCAGCAGCTTTGGACAGGGTGCAGATACGCAGTATTTT. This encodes CASSFGQGADTQYF.

The CDR3 nucleotides read TGTGCCAGCAGCTACCACGGGACAGGGATCAATGAGCAGTTCTTC. Encoded protein: CASSYHGTGINEQFF. The chain has TRBV7-9 and TRBJ2-1; TRBD1 aligns across 9 bases. Germline-derived CDR1 and CDR2 are SEHNR and FQNEAQ (reference sequence). Germline trimming cut 4 bases from V and 6 bases from J; bases unmatched to any gene: 7. This CDR3 spans 15 amino acids.

CDR3 region: CASSSGTRPSTDTQYF. DNA for the CDR3: TGTGCCAGCAGTTCAGGGACCCGACCTAGCACAGATACGCAGTATTTT. This chain connects TRBV5-6 to TRBJ2-3, with D perhaps being TRBD1 or TRBD2 (5 bases each). CDR3 length: 16 amino acids. V gave up 5 bases and J gave up 0 bases, with 16 bases separating them. CDR1 is SGHDT, CDR2 YYEEEE, per germline.

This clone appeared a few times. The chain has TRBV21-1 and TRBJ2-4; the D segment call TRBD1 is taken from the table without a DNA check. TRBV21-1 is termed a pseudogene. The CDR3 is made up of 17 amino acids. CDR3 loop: CASRVPVQGPAKNIQYF. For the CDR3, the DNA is TGTGCCAGCAGGGTTCCGGTACAGGGACCAGCCAAAAACATTCAGTACTTC.

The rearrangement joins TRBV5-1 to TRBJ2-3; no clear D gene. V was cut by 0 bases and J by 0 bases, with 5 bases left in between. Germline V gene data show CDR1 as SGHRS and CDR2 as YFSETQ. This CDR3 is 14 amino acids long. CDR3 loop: CASSLATSTDTQYF. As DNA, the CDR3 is TGCGCCAGCAGCTTGGCAACGAGCACAGATACGCAGTATTTT.

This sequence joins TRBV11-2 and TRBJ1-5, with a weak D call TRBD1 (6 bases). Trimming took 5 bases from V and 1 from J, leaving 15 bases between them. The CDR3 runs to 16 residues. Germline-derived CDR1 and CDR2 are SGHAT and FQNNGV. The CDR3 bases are TGTGCCAGCAGCCAACTCAGGGGCCCCAGCAATCAGCCCCAGCATTTT. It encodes CASSQLRGPSNQPQHF. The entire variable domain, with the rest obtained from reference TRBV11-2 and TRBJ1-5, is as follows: EAGVAQSPRYKIIEKRQSVAFWCNPISGHATLYWYQQILGQGPKLLIQFQNNGVVDDSQLPKDRFSAERLKGVDSTLKIQPAKLEDSAVYLCASSQLRGPSNQPQHFGDGTRLSIL.

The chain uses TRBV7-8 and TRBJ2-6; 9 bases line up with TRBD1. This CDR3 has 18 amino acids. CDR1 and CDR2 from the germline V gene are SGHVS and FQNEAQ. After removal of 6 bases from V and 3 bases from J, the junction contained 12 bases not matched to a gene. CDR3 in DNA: TGTGCCAGCAGTCCCCGGGACAGGGTCCGTCTTGGGGCCAACGTCCTGACTTTC. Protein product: CASSPRDRVRLGANVLTF.

The CDR3 here is CASSLAGSYEQYF. The CDR3 nucleotides read TGCGCCAGCAGCTTGGCTGGCAGCTACGAGCAGTACTTC. This rearrangement joins TRBV5-1 to TRBJ2-7; D unclear. V dropped 0 bases and J dropped 3 bases, with 7 bases sitting between them. Germline loops: CDR1 SGHRS, CDR2 YFSETQ. The length of the CDR3 is 13 residues.

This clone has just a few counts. This CDR3 is CASSLNRGASGDTQYF. The CDR3 DNA is TGTGCCAGCAGCTTGAATAGGGGGGCGAGTGGAGATACGCAGTATTTT. The V gene is TRBV5-4, the J gene TRBJ2-3, with D perhaps given as TRBD1 or TRBD2 (6 bases each). Deletions cut 1 base from V and 5 bases from J, with 17 bases between. The CDR3 totals 16 residues. Per the germline V gene, CDR1 is SGHNT and CDR2 is YYREEE (reference sequence).

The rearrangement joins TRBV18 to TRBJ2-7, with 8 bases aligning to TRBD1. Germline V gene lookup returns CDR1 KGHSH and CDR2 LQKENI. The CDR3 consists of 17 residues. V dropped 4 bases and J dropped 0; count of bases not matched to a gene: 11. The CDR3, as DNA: TGTGCCAGCTCACGTCCCGGGACAGGTCCGAGCTCCTACGAGCAGTACTTC. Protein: CASSRPGTGPSSYEQYF.

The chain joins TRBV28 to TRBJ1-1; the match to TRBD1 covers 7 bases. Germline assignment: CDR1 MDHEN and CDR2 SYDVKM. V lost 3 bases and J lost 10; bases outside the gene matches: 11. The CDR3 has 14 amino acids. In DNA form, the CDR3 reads TGTGCCAGCAGTTTTGACAGGGCGAGAAAAAGAGCTTTCTTT. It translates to CASSFDRARKRAFF.